A selection of T cell receptor beta chains follows, all from one sample in a study of cytomegalovirus exposure and HLA in healthy donors. Data came from immunoSEQ multiplex PCR; TCRdb stores just in-frame clones and leaves some out. The sample comprises 150,000 to 200,000 clones, 65% to 80% of which are singletons, and approximately 6.8% rests with the top ten. Sample: PBMCs. All receptors come from a woman aged 40 to 50 in good health and CMV-seropositive. The CDR3 runs from the conserved cysteine through the conserved F or W. Each record gives: V gene, J gene, clone size, D gene, CDR3 protein, CDR3 DNA. The D gene is left open where the match is weak. Some rows mark clone size as missing; the rest say once, few, many or name a class of expanded clone.

v_call: TRBV6-5; j_call: TRBJ2-3; clone_size: -; d_call: TRBD1; cdr3_aa: CASSYSRTGSDTQYF; cdr3_nt: TGTGCCAGCAGTTACTCTCGGACAGGGTCAGATACGCAGTATTTT
v_call: TRBV6-1; j_call: TRBJ1-6; clone_size: -; d_call: TRBD1; cdr3_aa: CASSEPGTGRFPSPLHF; cdr3_nt: TGTGCCAGCAGTGAACCCGGGACAGGGAGATTCCCTTCACCCCTCCACTTT
v_call: TRBV5-4; j_call: TRBJ2-7; clone_size: -; d_call: -; cdr3_aa: CASSFHSYEQYF; cdr3_nt: TGTGCCAGCAGCTTTCACAGCTACGAGCAGTACTTC
v_call: TRBV10-3; j_call: TRBJ1-2; clone_size: once; d_call: TRBD1; cdr3_aa: CAISRDRLEDGYTF; cdr3_nt: TGTGCCATCAGTCGGGACAGGTTGGAAGATGGCTACACCTTC
v_call: TRBV2; j_call: TRBJ2-5; clone_size: -; d_call: -; cdr3_aa: CASSAATGETQYF; cdr3_nt: TGTGCCAGCAGTGCGGCTACGGGGGAGACCCAGTACTTC
v_call: TRBV7-2; j_call: TRBJ1-1; clone_size: -; d_call: -; cdr3_aa: CASSLGRQSEAFF; cdr3_nt: TGTGCCAGCAGCTTGGGAAGACAGAGTGAAGCTTTCTTT
v_call: TRBV5-5; j_call: TRBJ1-1; clone_size: -; d_call: TRBD1; cdr3_aa: CASSAAGGVHRNTEAFF; cdr3_nt: TGTGCCAGCAGCGCCGCAGGGGGCGTTCACCGGAACACTGAAGCTTTCTTT
v_call: TRBV4-1; j_call: TRBJ2-7; clone_size: -; d_call: TRBD1; cdr3_aa: CASSQDYGARTGPKGYEQYF; cdr3_nt: TGCGCCAGCAGCCAAGATTACGGGGCTAGGACAGGCCCAAAAGGGTACGAGCAGTACTTC
v_call: TRBV6-5; j_call: TRBJ1-4; clone_size: few; d_call: -; cdr3_aa: CASTNSLQEKLFF; cdr3_nt: TGTGCCAGCACAAATAGTTTACAGGAAAAACTGTTTTTT
v_call: TRBV10-3; j_call: TRBJ1-2; clone_size: -; d_call: -; cdr3_aa: CAIRGEGDYGYTF; cdr3_nt: TGTGCCATCAGGGGAGAGGGCGACTATGGCTACACCTTC
v_call: TRBV19; j_call: TRBJ2-7; clone_size: -; d_call: TRBD1; cdr3_aa: CASRGTGTAFPYEQYF; cdr3_nt: TGTGCCAGCAGGGGCACTGGGACAGCCTTTCCCTACGAGCAGTACTTC
v_call: TRBV7-6; j_call: TRBJ2-5; clone_size: few; d_call: -; cdr3_aa: CASSLAGAGSYQETQYF; cdr3_nt: TGTGCCAGCAGCTTAGCGGGGGCGGGCTCGTACCAAGAGACCCAGTACTTC
v_call: TRBV9; j_call: TRBJ1-1; clone_size: -; d_call: -; cdr3_aa: CASSVALQGPNTEAFF; cdr3_nt: TGTGCCAGCAGCGTAGCTTTACAGGGCCCAAACACTGAAGCTTTCTTT
v_call: TRBV2; j_call: TRBJ2-7; clone_size: -; d_call: -; cdr3_aa: CASSEPSEQYF; cdr3_nt: TGTGCCAGCAGTGAACCGTCGGAGCAGTACTTC
v_call: TRBV7-8; j_call: TRBJ1-1; clone_size: -; d_call: -; cdr3_aa: CASSYPGGSGFKSEAFF; cdr3_nt: TGTGCCAGCAGCTACCCGGGAGGCTCAGGATTTAAATCTGAAGCTTTCTTT
v_call: TRBV5-1; j_call: TRBJ1-1; clone_size: -; d_call: -; cdr3_aa: CASSGTGFSTEAFF; cdr3_nt: TGCGCCAGCAGCGGCACAGGGTTTTCCACTGAAGCTTTCTTT
v_call: TRBV6-6; j_call: TRBJ1-2; clone_size: -; d_call: -; cdr3_aa: CASTSLGEAGGYTF; cdr3_nt: TGTGCCAGCACCTCCTTAGGAGAAGCGGGTGGCTACACCTTC
v_call: TRBV5-4; j_call: TRBJ2-1; clone_size: -; d_call: TRBD2; cdr3_aa: CASSKQRGIGYNEQFF; cdr3_nt: TGTGCCAGCAGCAAACAGCGGGGGATCGGGTACAATGAGCAGTTCTTC
v_call: TRBV7-2; j_call: TRBJ2-5; clone_size: -; d_call: TRBD1; cdr3_aa: CASSLNPGGTQYF; cdr3_nt: TGTGCCAGCAGCTTAAATCCAGGGGGGACCCAGTACTTC
v_call: TRBV7-2; j_call: TRBJ2-5; clone_size: once; d_call: TRBD1; cdr3_aa: CASSLGTGQSRETQYF; cdr3_nt: TGTGCCAGCAGCTTAGGGACAGGGCAAAGTCGGGAGACCCAGTACTTC
v_call: TRBV4-1; j_call: TRBJ1-2; clone_size: -; d_call: -; cdr3_aa: CASSTPGRRGSYGYTF; cdr3_nt: TGCGCCAGCAGCACCCCGGGCAGGCGAGGGTCCTATGGCTACACCTTC
v_call: TRBV6-6; j_call: TRBJ1-4; clone_size: -; d_call: -; cdr3_aa: CASSEGGEKLFF; cdr3_nt: TGTGCCAGCAGTGAGGGAGGTGAAAAACTGTTTTTT
v_call: TRBV7-8; j_call: TRBJ1-4; clone_size: -; d_call: -; cdr3_aa: CASSSTVSNEKLFF; cdr3_nt: TGTGCCAGCAGCTCGACAGTATCTAATGAAAAACTGTTTTTT
v_call: TRBV5-4; j_call: TRBJ2-3; clone_size: -; d_call: TRBD2; cdr3_aa: CASSNAGGGTQYF; cdr3_nt: TGTGCCAGCAGCAACGCGGGGGGGGGAACGCAGTATTTT
v_call: TRBV27; j_call: TRBJ1-6; clone_size: -; d_call: TRBD1; cdr3_aa: CASSSGTGRSYNSPLHF; cdr3_nt: TGTGCCAGCAGTTCGGGGACAGGGAGGTCCTATAATTCACCCCTCCACTTT
v_call: TRBV4-1; j_call: TRBJ1-4; clone_size: -; d_call: -; cdr3_aa: CASSFEGRGNEKLFF; cdr3_nt: TGCGCCAGCAGCTTTGAGGGTCGGGGTAATGAAAAACTGTTTTTT
v_call: TRBV5-1; j_call: TRBJ2-7; clone_size: -; d_call: -; cdr3_aa: CASSLSPGDSYEQYF; cdr3_nt: TGCGCCAGCAGCTTGAGCCCAGGGGACTCCTACGAGCAGTACTTC
v_call: TRBV30; j_call: TRBJ1-1; clone_size: -; d_call: TRBD1; cdr3_aa: CAWEPNRGKYTEAFF; cdr3_nt: TGTGCCTGGGAGCCTAACAGGGGTAAATATACTGAAGCTTTCTTT
v_call: TRBV5-8; j_call: TRBJ1-5; clone_size: few; d_call: -; cdr3_aa: CASSPGRGLSQPQHF; cdr3_nt: TGTGCCAGCTCCCCAGGGAGGGGATTGTCTCAGCCCCAGCATTTT
v_call: TRBV9; j_call: TRBJ1-2; clone_size: -; d_call: -; cdr3_aa: CASSVTGQNYGYTF; cdr3_nt: TGTGCCAGCAGCGTAACCGGACAGAACTATGGCTACACCTTC
v_call: TRBV2; j_call: TRBJ1-6; clone_size: -; d_call: -; cdr3_aa: CASRWTEDSSYNSPLHF; cdr3_nt: TGTGCCAGCAGGTGGACAGAAGATAGCTCCTATAATTCACCCCTCCACTTT
v_call: TRBV18; j_call: TRBJ2-7; clone_size: -; d_call: -; cdr3_aa: CASSPDGVSYEQYF; cdr3_nt: TGTGCCAGCTCACCGGACGGGGTGTCCTACGAGCAGTACTTC
v_call: TRBV5-6; j_call: TRBJ2-1; clone_size: once; d_call: TRBD1; cdr3_aa: CASSAWTGGRQEQFF; cdr3_nt: TGTGCCAGCAGCGCATGGACAGGGGGCCGGCAAGAGCAGTTCTTC
v_call: TRBV25-1; j_call: TRBJ1-2; clone_size: -; d_call: TRBD1; cdr3_aa: CATSLGNAGGGYTF; cdr3_nt: TGTGCCACCTCCTTGGGTAACGCAGGGGGTGGCTACACCTTC
v_call: TRBV11-2; j_call: TRBJ2-7; clone_size: -; d_call: -; cdr3_aa: CASSLVAAGQAYEQYF; cdr3_nt: TGTGCCAGCAGCTTAGTAGCGGCAGGACAAGCCTACGAGCAGTACTTC
v_call: TRBV6-4; j_call: TRBJ1-5; clone_size: -; d_call: -; cdr3_aa: CASSEYAGYNQPQHF; cdr3_nt: TGTGCCAGCAGTGAATATGCAGGGTACAATCAGCCCCAGCATTTT
v_call: TRBV28; j_call: TRBJ2-5; clone_size: -; d_call: -; cdr3_aa: CASSLSPLWGVQETQYF; cdr3_nt: TGTGCCAGCAGTTTATCCCCCTTGTGGGGGGTACAAGAGACCCAGTACTTC
v_call: TRBV29-1; j_call: TRBJ2-1; clone_size: few; d_call: -; cdr3_aa: CSVELRDNEQFF; cdr3_nt: TGCAGCGTTGAATTGCGGGACAATGAGCAGTTCTTC
v_call: TRBV30; j_call: TRBJ2-3; clone_size: -; d_call: -; cdr3_aa: CAWSVVQGSDTQYF; cdr3_nt: TGTGCCTGGAGTGTGGTTCAGGGCTCAGATACGCAGTATTTT
v_call: TRBV14; j_call: TRBJ2-3; clone_size: -; d_call: -; cdr3_aa: CASSRPGLLNTQYF; cdr3_nt: TGTGCCAGCAGCCGACCGGGACTTCTAAATACGCAGTATTTT
v_call: TRBV5-1; j_call: TRBJ1-1; clone_size: -; d_call: TRBD1; cdr3_aa: CASSYQTGINTEAFF; cdr3_nt: TGCGCCAGCAGCTACCAGACAGGGATAAACACTGAAGCTTTCTTT
v_call: TRBV18; j_call: TRBJ1-2; clone_size: -; d_call: -; cdr3_aa: CASSPPWSGGGYGYTF; cdr3_nt: TGTGCCAGCTCACCACCGTGGTCGGGAGGGGGCTATGGCTACACCTTC